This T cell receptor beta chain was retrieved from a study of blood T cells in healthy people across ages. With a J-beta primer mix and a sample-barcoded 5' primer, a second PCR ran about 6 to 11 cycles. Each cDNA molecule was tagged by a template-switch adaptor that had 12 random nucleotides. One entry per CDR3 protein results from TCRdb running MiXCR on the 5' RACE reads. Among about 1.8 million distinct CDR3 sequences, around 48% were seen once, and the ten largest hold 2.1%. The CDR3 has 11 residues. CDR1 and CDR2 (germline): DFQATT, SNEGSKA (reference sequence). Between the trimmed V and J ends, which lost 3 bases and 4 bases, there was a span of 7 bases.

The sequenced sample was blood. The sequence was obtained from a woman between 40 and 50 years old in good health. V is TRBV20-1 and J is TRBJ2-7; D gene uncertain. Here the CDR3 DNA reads TGCAGTGCTAGGCATCTTTACGAGCAGTACTTC. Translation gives CSARHLYEQYF.